This T cell receptor beta chain originates from a study of blood T cell repertoires in COVID-19. At the level of the study: T cells, B-cell-depleted T cells, or PBMCs provided the cDNA or gDNA that served as material.

Study processing details: Amplifying reference gene primers gave estimates of nucleated cell counts. Generated by immunoSEQ multiplex PCR, the TCRdb table keeps only in-frame clones and is missing some. D and trimming were read from the DNA, whereas the V and J calls and clone size are those reported in that table. Of about 58,000 clones listed, over 80% were seen once; the top ten hold 1.4%. This clone was detected only once. J was trimmed by 7 bases and V by 4 bases; bases with no gene match: 9. The V gene's germline CDR1 is SGHRS and CDR2 YFSETQ. The CDR3 spans 15 residues. Sequencing was done on a sample of peripheral blood. The clonotype was recovered from a man aged 55 to 69 with acute or convalescent COVID-19. The chain couples TRBV5-1 to TRBJ1-5, with 9 bases aligning to TRBD1. The CDR3 is CASSPDRGQEQPQHF. In DNA form, the CDR3 reads TGCGCCAGCAGCCCGGACAGGGGTCAAGAGCAGCCCCAGCATTTT.